This passage covers 19 T cell receptor beta chains from one sample sequenced in a study of blood T cell repertoires in COVID-19 (TCRdb year 2020). The method behind the library was the immunoSEQ multiplex PCR assay. TCRdb mirrors the immuneACCESS table, restricted to in-frame sequences. Some clones are absent from its copies; in checked studies, under half trace to an unresolved V gene, and the reason for the others is unknown. The sample table records roughly 200,000 clones; around 87% of these occur just once. Clones ranked in the top ten supply 2.5% to 3.5% of the sample. Sequencing input: peripheral blood. The origin of the receptors is a man aged 35-49 years with active or convalescent COVID-19.

The chain joins TRBV12-3 or TRBV12-4 to TRBJ2-5; 9 bases line up with TRBD2. CDR3 length: 13 residues. Unmatched junction bases numbered 6, after V lost 6 bases and J lost 7 bases. In DNA, the CDR3 is TGTGCCAGCAGCCCTAGCGGGGCCCCGACCCAGTACTTC. Translated, it gives CASSPSGAPTQYF.

This chain connects TRBV7-3 to TRBJ2-7; D perhaps matches TRBD1 (7 bases). V was pared by 1 base and J by 2 bases, with 18 bases between. Per the germline V gene, CDR1 is SGHTA and CDR2 is FQGTGA. The CDR3 is 17 amino acids. The CDR3 DNA sequence: TGTGCCAGCAGCTTAAAGGGGGGCCGACAGGGCCCCTACGAGCAGTACTTC. As protein: CASSLKGGRQGPYEQYF. Variable domain in full (rest from reference TRBV7-3 and TRBJ2-7): GAGVSQTPSNKVTEKGKYVELRCDPISGHTALYWYRQSLGQGPEFLIYFQGTGAADDSGLPNDRFFAVRPEGSVSTLKIQRTERGDSAVYLCASSLKGGRQGPYEQYFGPGTRLTVT.

A few counts support this clone. Other DNA sequences within the sample encode an identical CDR3. The J gene is TRBJ1-6, the V gene TRBV5-1; 11 bases line up with TRBD1. The CDR3 length is 15 residues. Germline values: CDR1 SGHRS, CDR2 YFSETQ. J lost 9 bases, V lost 1 base, and 3 bases had no gene match. The CDR3 region has the DNA TGCGCCAGCAGCTTGAAGGGACAGGGGGGTTCACCCCTCCACTTT. Translation: CASSLKGQGGSPLHF.

The gene calls are TRBV7-2 and TRBJ1-5; D not resolved. The CDR3 loop spans 14 amino acids. From germline, CDR1 is SGHTA and CDR2 FQGNSA. Trimming took 5 bases from V and 2 from J, leaving 10 bases between them. The CDR3 here is CASSPVAGNQPQHF. The CDR3 nucleotides read TGTGCCAGCAGCCCGGTTGCGGGCAATCAGCCCCAGCATTTT.

J is TRBJ1-5 and V is TRBV5-6; D is uncertain. Trimming cost V 0 bases and J 7 bases, with 11 bases left between them. The length of the CDR3 is 14 residues. Germline CDR1 is SGHDT and CDR2 is YYEEEE. The CDR3 nucleotides are TGTGCCAGCAGCTTGGGGGAGACGCGGCAGCCCCAGCATTTT. As protein: CASSLGETRQPQHF. Filled out from reference TRBV5-6 and TRBJ1-5, the complete variable domain reads DAGVTQSPTHLIKTRGQQVTLRCSPKSGHDTVSWYQQALGQGPQFIFQYYEEEERQRGNFPDRFSGHQFPNYSSELNVNALLLGDSALYLCASSLGETRQPQHFGDGTRLSIL.

The rearrangement joins TRBV5-1 to TRBJ2-5; tentatively, D is TRBD1 (6 bases). CDR1 and CDR2 (germline): SGHRS, YFSETQ. The CDR3 totals 15 residues. The V gene lost 2 bases and the J gene lost 2 bases, with 13 bases spanning the gap. The CDR3 protein is CASSLNPGQQETQYF. The CDR3 region has the DNA TGCGCCAGCAGCTTAAATCCGGGACAACAAGAGACCCAGTACTTC.

The gene calls are TRBV5-4 and TRBJ2-1; 8 nucleotides match TRBD2. V lost 4 bases and J lost 9; bases outside the gene matches: 6. CDR1 is SGHNT, CDR2 YYREEE, per germline (reference sequence). The CDR3 is 13 amino acids. In DNA form, the CDR3 reads TGTGCCAGCAGCCAGACTAGCGTGGGTGAGCAGTTCTTC. Protein: CASSQTSVGEQFF.

This clone occurred once. The CDR3 reads CASTPGNKDGYTF. DNA of the CDR3: TGTGCCAGCACCCCAGGGAATAAGGATGGCTACACCTTC. This chain links TRBV4-2 with TRBJ1-2, with D possibly matching TRBD1 (5 bases). CDR3 length equals 13 residues. Germline V gene data show CDR1 as LGHNA and CDR2 as YNFKEQ. Trimming stripped 7 bases from V and 6 bases from J, with 15 bases between.

The rearrangement joins TRBV7-9 to TRBJ2-3, with 13 nucleotides matching TRBD2. Trimming removed 0 bases from V and 2 bases from J; junction bases left unmatched: 2. Germline V gives CDR1 SEHNR, CDR2 FQNEAQ (reference sequence). This CDR3 spans 17 amino acids. This chain's CDR3 is CASSLAGTSGITDTQYF. CDR3 coding DNA: TGTGCCAGCAGCTTAGCCGGGACTAGCGGGATCACAGATACGCAGTATTTT.

The chain carries TRBV4-3 and TRBJ1-1, with D perhaps TRBD1 (6 bases). The CDR3 runs to 14 residues. CDR1 is LGHNA and CDR2 is YSLEER in the germline V gene. Deletions cut 5 bases from V and 6 bases from J, with 16 bases between. CDR3 region: CASSWGGANAEAFF. CDR3 DNA sequence: TGCGCCAGCAGCTGGGGGGGCGCAAACGCTGAAGCTTTCTTT.

The chain links TRBV9 to TRBJ2-4; 11 positions match TRBD1. The CDR3 consists of 15 residues. The V gene end was trimmed by 0 bases and the J gene end by 7 bases; junction bases not matched to a gene: 3. Germline CDR1 is SGDLS and CDR2 is YYNGEE. CDR3 amino acids: CASSVGDRGNNIQYF. CDR3 in DNA: TGTGCCAGCAGCGTAGGGGACAGGGGGAATAACATTCAGTACTTC.

This clone was seen a few times. V gene TRBV18 combines with J gene TRBJ2-1; unclear D gene. CDR3 length: 12 amino acids. CDR1 is KGHSH, CDR2 LQKENI, per germline. Trimming stripped 6 bases from V and 9 bases from J, with 12 bases between. The CDR3 nucleotides read TGTGCCAGCTCCCACGATTTCGGTGAGCAGTTCTTC. It specifies CASSHDFGEQFF.

The rearrangement joins TRBV25-1 to TRBJ1-1; tentative D call: TRBD1 (6 bases). V lost 4 bases and J 4 bases, leaving 16 bases between the germline ends. The CDR3 has 15 amino acids. The germline CDR1 and CDR2 sequences are MGHDK and SYGVNS. The CDR3 DNA sequence: TGTGCCAGCAGTGGCTACAGGGAGGGAAGCACTGAAGCTTTCTTT. It specifies CASSGYREGSTEAFF. Looking up the rest from reference TRBV25-1 and TRBJ1-1 gives the full variable domain: EADIYQTPRYLVIGTGKKITLECSQTMGHDKMYWYQQDPGMELHLIHYSYGVNSTEKGDLSSESTVSRIRTEHFPLTLESARPSHTSQYLCASSGYREGSTEAFFGQGTRLTVV.

The genes are TRBV27 and TRBJ1-2, with D perhaps TRBD1 (5 bases). The germline V gene has CDR1 MNHEY and CDR2 SMNVEV (reference sequence). The CDR3 spans 16 residues. With 5 bases removed from V and 5 bases from J, the gap between germline ends came to 21 bases. The chain's CDR3 is CASSLKTGRPLYGYTF. The CDR3 coding sequence is TGTGCCAGCAGTCTCAAAACAGGAAGGCCTTTGTATGGCTACACCTTC.

CDR3 region: CSGVRGEKLFF. Here the CDR3 DNA reads TGCAGTGGAGTCAGAGGAGAAAAACTGTTTTTT. V usage is TRBV20-1 and J usage is TRBJ1-4; D gene uncertain. The CDR3 contains 11 residues. The V and J ends lost 7 bases and 8 bases respectively, with 11 bases between them. The germline CDR1 and CDR2 sequences are DFQATT and SNEGSKA (reference sequence).

The V call is TRBV5-5, the J call TRBJ2-7; unclear D gene. The germline V gene has CDR1 SGHKS and CDR2 YYEKEE (reference sequence). The V and J ends lost 0 bases and 5 bases respectively, with 6 bases between them. This CDR3 spans 12 amino acids. The CDR3 region is CASSLGSHEQYF. The CDR3 DNA follows: TGTGCCAGCAGCTTGGGAAGCCACGAGCAGTACTTC.

The chain carries TRBV2 and TRBJ2-1; D is possibly TRBD2 (6 bases). In germline, CDR1 is SNHLY, CDR2 FYNNEI. This CDR3 spans 13 amino acids. The V and J ends lost 6 bases and 5 bases respectively, with 11 bases between them. CDR3: CASRSGSNNEQFF. The CDR3 DNA reads TGTGCCAGCAGGTCCGGGAGTAACAATGAGCAGTTCTTC.

This chain connects TRBV9 to TRBJ2-3; 7 positions agree with TRBD2. V was clipped by 4 bases and J by 6 bases; unmatched bases: 11. This CDR3 has 15 residues. Germline CDR1 reads SGDLS; CDR2 reads YYNGEE. The CDR3 bases are TGTGCCAGCAGCCCCCCGGGGCGGGGGAGGGATACGCAGTATTTT. This codes for CASSPPGRGRDTQYF.

The chain couples TRBV10-3 to TRBJ2-1; 8 positions match TRBD1. Germline V gives CDR1 ENHRY, CDR2 SYGVKD. The CDR3 loop spans 16 amino acids. J lost 4 bases, V lost 5 bases, and 10 bases had no gene match. The CDR3 region has the DNA TGTGCCATCAGTACACGTCAGGGGGCGCCTTACAATGAGCAGTTCTTC. Its translation is CAISTRQGAPYNEQFF.